This T cell receptor beta chain was sequenced in a study of CD8+ T cells in alopecia areata. The germline V gene has CDR1 SQVTM and CDR2 ANQGSEA. V lost 6 bases and J lost 5, with 7 bases in between. This CDR3 is built from 11 residues. Described treatment: oral pan-JAK inhibitor, 5-10 mg twice daily. cDNA serving as the sequencing template came from extracted, reverse transcribed RNA. TCRdb's table, derived via immunoSEQ multiplex PCR, lists solely in-frame clones and lacks some. The table has 150,000 or so clones, approximately 59% seen once. Whole-study findings and limits: On tofacitinib, scalp clonality and expanded CD8+ clones among top 100 fell significantly. Patients shared TCRs less clearly than mice did, possibly for HLA-related reasons.

Turning to this clone: What it binds is not known.

This chain joins TRBV29-1 and TRBJ1-4, with D unresolved. The TCR was taken from a human donor with alopecia areata. The sequencing used CD4+ T cells sorted from blood, collected at approximately week 60, from a patient treated with tofacitinib. The CDR3 here is CSVDQNEKLFF. The CDR3, as DNA: TGCAGCGTCGACCAAAATGAAAAACTGTTTTTT. Using reference TRBV29-1 and TRBJ1-4 for the parts outside the CDR3, the full variable domain is SAVISQKPSRDICQRGTSLTIQCQVDSQVTMMFWYRQQPGQSLTLIATANQGSEATYESGFVIDKFPISRPNLTFSTLTVSNMSPEDSSIYLCSVDQNEKLFFGSGTQLSVL.